These T cell receptor beta chains were read from a single sample in a study of control samples from healthy donors and cancer patients. Method: immunoSEQ multiplex PCR; TCRdb's copy keeps in-frame clones and lacks some. This sample has about 130,000 clones, with roughly 90% found just once. Sequencing used blood. The source is a man aged 40-50 years in good health. CDR3s include the opening cysteine and the closing phenylalanine or tryptophan. Fields, in order: D gene, V gene, J gene, clone size, CDR3 protein, CDR3 DNA. D genes are given only for firm matches. The size of a clone is reported for some rows only, either as once, few or many, or as a class for expanded clones.

NA	TRBV6-5	TRBJ1-2	NA	CASRPGGPGYTF	TGTGCCAGCAGGCCTGGGGGGCCTGGCTACACCTTC
NA	TRBV10-3	TRBJ1-3	NA	CAIRLLENTIYF	TGTGCCATCAGACTGCTAGAAAACACCATATATTTT
TRBD1	TRBV14	TRBJ1-5	NA	CASSQTGTGHQPQHF	TGTGCCAGCAGCCAGACAGGGACGGGTCATCAGCCCCAGCATTTT
TRBD1	TRBV28	TRBJ1-5	once	CASSFVQGVQPQHF	TGTGCCAGCAGTTTTGTACAGGGGGTCCAGCCCCAGCATTTT
NA	TRBV7-8	TRBJ1-1	NA	CASSFAEGGRGEAFF	TGTGCCAGCAGCTTCGCCGAGGGGGGCAGAGGTGAAGCTTTCTTT
NA	TRBV15	TRBJ1-3	NA	CATSALGENSGNTIYF	TGTGCCACCAGCGCTCTCGGGGAAAACTCTGGAAACACCATATATTTT
NA	TRBV6-6	TRBJ2-1	once	CASSYLGDEQFF	TGTGCCAGCAGTTATTTAGGGGATGAGCAGTTCTTC
NA	TRBV5-6	TRBJ1-2	NA	CASSLAPAGSNYGYTF	TGTGCCAGCAGCTTGGCCCCGGCAGGCTCTAACTATGGCTACACCTTC
TRBD1	TRBV5-1	TRBJ2-2	NA	CASKTPGQGSVGELFF	TGCGCCAGCAAAACTCCGGGACAGGGGTCTGTCGGGGAGCTGTTTTTT
TRBD1	TRBV29-1	TRBJ1-1	NA	CSAGQDRYTEAFF	TGCAGCGCTGGTCAGGACAGGTACACTGAAGCTTTCTTT
NA	TRBV5-4	TRBJ2-4	NA	CASSLGPRADGIQYF	TGTGCCAGCAGCTTGGGTCCCAGGGCAGACGGCATTCAGTACTTC
NA	TRBV12-2	TRBJ1-1	few	CASRPYGPDGTVAWAFF	TGTGCAAGTCGCCCCTACGGTCCCGACGGGACAGTAGCGTGGGCTTTCTTT
TRBD1	TRBV5-4	TRBJ2-7	NA	CASSLDARQGAGEQYF	TGTGCCAGCAGCTTGGACGCCCGTCAGGGGGCTGGGGAGCAGTACTTC
TRBD1	TRBV25-1	TRBJ2-3	NA	CASSDTNRGTQYF	TGTGCCAGCAGTGACACTAACAGGGGAACGCAGTATTTT
NA	TRBV5-1	TRBJ2-7	once	CASSLTPGNYEQYF	TGCGCCAGCAGCTTGACACCGGGGAACTACGAGCAGTACTTC
NA	TRBV21-1	TRBJ1-2	NA	CASSNNCTVFNYGYTF	TGTGCCAGCAGCAATAATTGTACAGTCTTTAACTATGGCTACACCTTC
NA	TRBV5-1	TRBJ2-7	NA	CASSLPTGGATYEQYF	TGCGCCAGCAGCTTGCCTACCGGGGGAGCCACCTACGAGCAGTACTTC
TRBD2	TRBV5-4	TRBJ2-3	NA	CASSLESSGGTDTQYF	TGTGCCAGCAGCTTGGAGTCTAGCGGGGGGACAGATACGCAGTATTTT
NA	TRBV24-1	TRBJ1-3	NA	CARPGNTIYF	TGTGCACGACCTGGAAACACCATATATTTT
NA	TRBV9	TRBJ2-7	NA	CASSVGDFSYEQYF	TGTGCCAGCAGCGTAGGAGACTTCTCCTACGAGCAGTACTTC
NA	TRBV5-1	TRBJ1-5	NA	CASSLEGGDQPQHF	TGCGCCAGCAGCTTGGAGGGGGGGGATCAGCCCCAGCATTTT
NA	TRBV19	TRBJ1-2	few	CASRNRRSPNYGYTF	TGTGCCAGTAGGAACCGGCGTAGTCCTAACTATGGCTACACCTTC
NA	TRBV11-3	TRBJ1-1	NA	CASSQGRGNTEAFF	TGTGCCAGCAGCCAGGGGCGGGGAAACACTGAAGCTTTCTTT
NA	TRBV5-4	TRBJ1-2	NA	CASSFSGTAPYTF	TGTGCCAGCAGCTTTTCGGGTACTGCCCCCTACACCTTC
TRBD1	TRBV5-1	TRBJ2-1	NA	CASSLVGQGYNEQFF	TGCGCCAGCAGCTTGGTGGGACAGGGGTACAATGAGCAGTTCTTC
NA	TRBV5-1	TRBJ1-2	NA	CASSYGLEPYGYTF	TGCGCCAGCAGCTACGGATTAGAACCGTATGGCTACACCTTC
NA	TRBV6-5	TRBJ1-1	NA	CASSYGGAEAFF	TGTGCCAGCAGTTACGGGGGGGCTGAAGCTTTCTTT
NA	TRBV4-1	TRBJ1-5	NA	CASSQDKGVMPQHF	TGCGCCAGCAGCCAAGATAAGGGGGTGATGCCCCAGCATTTT
NA	TRBV10-3	TRBJ2-5	NA	CAISDQGLGETQYF	TGTGCCATCAGTGATCAGGGTTTGGGAGAGACCCAGTACTTC
NA	TRBV5-5	TRBJ2-3	NA	CASSSGTSTDTQYF	TGTGCCAGCAGTTCCGGGACCTCGACAGATACGCAGTATTTT
NA	TRBV3-1/TRBV3-2	TRBJ1-6	once	CASSQEPSNSPLHF	TGTGCCAGCAGCCAAGAGCCGAGTAATTCACCCCTCCACTTT
TRBD1	TRBV27	TRBJ1-1	NA	CASGDLYRGNTEAFF	TGTGCCAGCGGTGACCTCTACAGGGGGAACACTGAAGCTTTCTTT
TRBD1	TRBV20-1	TRBJ1-1	NA	CSARGDSEAFF	TGCAGTGCTAGAGGGGACAGTGAAGCTTTCTTT
NA	TRBV12-3/TRBV12-4	TRBJ1-4	NA	CASSLPLWEKLFF	TGTGCCAGCTCCCTGCCCCTTTGGGAAAAACTGTTTTTT
TRBD1	TRBV24-1	TRBJ2-2	once	CATSDTDRGTGELFF	TGTGCCACCAGTGATACGGACAGGGGGACCGGGGAGCTGTTTTTT
NA	TRBV21-1	TRBJ2-7	NA	CASSKFWTTASSYEQYF	TGTGCCAGCAGCAAATTTTGGACGACGGCGAGCTCCTACGAGCAGTACTTC
TRBD2	TRBV28	TRBJ2-3	once	CASRLSGGASDTQYF	TGTGCCAGCAGACTTAGCGGGGGGGCATCAGATACGCAGTATTTT
TRBD1	TRBV5-1	TRBJ2-7	NA	CASSPGQSYEQYF	TGCGCCAGCAGCCCGGGACAGAGCTACGAGCAGTACTTC
NA	TRBV5-4	TRBJ2-3	once	CASSFLELNTDTQYF	TGTGCCAGCAGCTTCTTAGAGCTAAACACAGATACGCAGTATTTT
TRBD2	TRBV5-1	TRBJ2-3	NA	CASSSAGGGTDTQYF	TGCGCCAGCAGCTCGGCGGGGGGCGGGACAGATACGCAGTATTTT
NA	TRBV5-1	TRBJ1-3	NA	CASSPGTPSGNTIYF	TGCGCCAGCAGCCCCGGGACCCCCTCTGGAAACACCATATATTTT
NA	TRBV28	TRBJ1-5	NA	CASSSIISPGRVKSQPQHF	TGTGCCAGCAGTTCGATTATTTCCCCTGGCAGGGTCAAGTCTCAGCCCCAGCATTTT
NA	TRBV2	TRBJ1-6	few	CASSESTYNSPLHF	TGTGCCAGCAGTGAATCGACCTATAATTCACCCCTCCACTTT
NA	TRBV7-2	TRBJ2-3	NA	CASSPGAGLAGTDTQYF	TGTGCCAGCAGCCCTGGGGCAGGGTTAGCGGGCACAGATACGCAGTATTTT
NA	TRBV5-1	TRBJ1-6	NA	CASSLTGHNSPLHF	TGCGCCAGCAGCTTGACAGGGCATAATTCACCCCTCCACTTT
NA	TRBV6-5	TRBJ1-2	NA	CASSPGRGGPYGYTF	TGTGCCAGCAGTCCAGGGAGGGGGGGGCCCTATGGCTACACCTTC
NA	TRBV6-1	TRBJ1-1	NA	CASSEVGGEGTEAFF	TGTGCCAGCAGTGAAGTGGGGGGCGAAGGGACTGAAGCTTTCTTT
NA	TRBV3-1/TRBV3-2	TRBJ1-4	NA	CASSQDGYNTNEKLFF	TGTGCCAGCAGCCAAGACGGATACAACACTAATGAAAAACTGTTTTTT
TRBD1	TRBV6-5	TRBJ2-7	NA	CASQQRDRSSYEQYF	TGTGCCAGCCAACAAAGGGACAGGAGCTCCTACGAGCAGTACTTC
TRBD2	TRBV9	TRBJ2-1	NA	CASSVELAGYNEQFF	TGTGCCAGCAGCGTAGAACTAGCGGGTTACAATGAGCAGTTCTTC
NA	TRBV4-1	TRBJ1-1	NA	CASSQIAGKAFF	TGCGCCAGCAGCCAAATTGCAGGGAAAGCTTTCTTT
NA	TRBV13	TRBJ2-3	NA	CASSLEGGATDTQYF	TGTGCCAGCAGCTTAGAGGGGGGGGCCACAGATACGCAGTATTTT
NA	TRBV5-6	TRBJ2-3	NA	CASSWATDTQYF	TGTGCCAGCAGCTGGGCCACAGATACGCAGTATTTT